The entry below gives a single T cell receptor (beta chain) sequence along with its context. The V and J ends lost 4 bases and 1 base respectively, with 11 bases between them. CDR1 and CDR2 from the germline V gene are SGHAT and FQDESV (reference sequence). This CDR3 spans 14 amino acids. Here immunoSEQ multiplex PCR was the method, and the copy in TCRdb shows in-frame clones only, minus some. The table shows 200,000 to 250,000 clones, with roughly 84% occurring only once. The data are from a study of blood T cell repertoires in COVID-19. On the study more broadly: From T cells, B-cell-depleted T cells, or PBMCs came the material, which was cDNA or gDNA.

This receptor was identified in an elderly woman with acute or convalescent COVID-19. This chain links TRBV11-1 with TRBJ2-7, with D tentatively TRBD2 (5 bases). The sequenced sample was peripheral blood. CDR3 sequence reads: CASSSPTGSYEQYF. DNA for the CDR3: TGTGCCAGCAGCTCACCGACGGGGTCCTACGAGCAGTACTTC.